The rows below give T cell receptor beta chains drawn from one sample of a study of cytomegalovirus exposure and HLA in healthy donors. The data were produced by immunoSEQ multiplex PCR, yet TCRdb's version contains in-frame clones alone and is incomplete. The sample consists of around 110,000 clones, around 80% of them appearing once. The sequenced sample consisted of PBMCs. These TCRs come from a woman aged 45-65 years in good health and CMV-seropositive. The CDR3 runs from the conserved cysteine through the conserved F or W. D genes are given only for firm matches. A row's size may be missing; if present it is once, few, many or a size class.

clone size	V gene	D gene	J gene	CDR3 protein	CDR3 DNA
few	TRBV6-1	.	TRBJ1-2	CASREAGAQYFFGYTF	TGTGCCAGCAGGGAAGCAGGGGCCCAATATTTCTTTGGCTACACCTTC
few	TRBV7-9	TRBD1	TRBJ1-4	CASSLGPGVGQGEKLFF	TGTGCCAGCAGCTTAGGGCCTGGGGTCGGACAGGGTGAAAAACTGTTTTTT
.	TRBV7-2	.	TRBJ1-1	CASSPGGSGNTEAFF	TGTGCCAGCAGCCCGGGGGGCTCGGGGAACACTGAAGCTTTCTTT
.	TRBV6-5	TRBD1	TRBJ1-2	CARSTRWDSNYGYTF	TGTGCCAGATCGACTCGGTGGGACAGTAACTATGGCTACACCTTC
once	TRBV5-1	TRBD1	TRBJ1-3	CASSPWVTGTGNTIYF	TGCGCCAGCAGCCCTTGGGTGACAGGGACTGGAAACACCATATATTTT
once	TRBV7-8	.	TRBJ1-5	CASSPGPGVNQPQHF	TGTGCCAGCAGCCCAGGGCCCGGAGTCAATCAGCCCCAGCATTTT
.	TRBV7-9	.	TRBJ1-2	CASSFTASSGYTF	TGTGCCAGCAGCTTCACCGCGTCGTCTGGCTACACCTTC
.	TRBV10-3	TRBD1	TRBJ1-1	CAIREAGIGQATTEAFF	TGTGCCATCAGAGAGGCGGGGATAGGACAGGCGACCACTGAAGCTTTCTTT
.	TRBV6-5	TRBD1	TRBJ2-5	CASRGTALQETQYF	TGTGCCAGCAGGGGGACAGCCCTACAGGAGACCCAGTACTTC
.	TRBV6-1	TRBD1	TRBJ1-2	CASEVGQGTGGYTF	TGTGCCAGCGAGGTGGGACAGGGTACGGGAGGCTACACCTTC
few	TRBV28	.	TRBJ1-6	CASTGENHLHF	TGTGCCAGCACGGGAGAAAACCATCTCCACTTT
.	TRBV19	.	TRBJ1-1	CASTFWGGNTEAFF	TGTGCCAGTACCTTCTGGGGGGGTAACACTGAAGCTTTCTTT
few	TRBV7-9	TRBD2	TRBJ2-1	CASSLKRRLAPFNEQFF	TGTGCCAGCAGCTTAAAGAGGAGACTAGCGCCATTCAATGAGCAGTTCTTC
few	TRBV28	.	TRBJ1-4	CASSLSPALPKLFF	TGTGCCAGCAGTTTAAGCCCTGCCTTACCCAAACTGTTTTTT
medium-sized	TRBV7-9	TRBD1	TRBJ2-5	CASSRTGMGETQYF	TGTGCCAGCAGCCGGACAGGGATGGGAGAGACCCAGTACTTC